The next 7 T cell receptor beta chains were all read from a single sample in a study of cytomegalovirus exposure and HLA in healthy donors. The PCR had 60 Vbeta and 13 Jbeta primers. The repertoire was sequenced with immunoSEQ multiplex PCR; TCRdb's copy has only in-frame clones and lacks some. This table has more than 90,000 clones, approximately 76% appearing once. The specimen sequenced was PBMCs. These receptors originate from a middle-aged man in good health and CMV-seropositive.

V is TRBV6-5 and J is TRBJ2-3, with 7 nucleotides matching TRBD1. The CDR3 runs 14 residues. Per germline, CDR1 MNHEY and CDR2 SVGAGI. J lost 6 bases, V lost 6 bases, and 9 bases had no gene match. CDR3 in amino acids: CASSPDRVVDTQYF. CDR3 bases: TGTGCCAGCAGCCCTGACAGGGTTGTGGATACGCAGTATTTT.

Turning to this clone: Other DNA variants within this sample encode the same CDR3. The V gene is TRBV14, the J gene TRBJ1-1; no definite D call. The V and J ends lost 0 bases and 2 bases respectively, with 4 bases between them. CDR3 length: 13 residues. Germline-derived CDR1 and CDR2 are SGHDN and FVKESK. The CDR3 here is CASSQDQNTEAFF. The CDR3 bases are TGTGCCAGCAGCCAAGATCAAAACACTGAAGCTTTCTTT.

The CDR3, as DNA: TGTGCCAGCAGCGTTCGCGGGTCGAACACCGGGGAGCTGTTTTTT. It encodes CASSVRGSNTGELFF. The chain combines TRBV9 with TRBJ2-2; the D gene is possibly TRBD2 (5 bases). Trimming took 2 bases from V and 0 from J, leaving 8 bases between them. The CDR3 is 15 residues long. In germline, CDR1 is SGDLS, CDR2 YYNGEE.

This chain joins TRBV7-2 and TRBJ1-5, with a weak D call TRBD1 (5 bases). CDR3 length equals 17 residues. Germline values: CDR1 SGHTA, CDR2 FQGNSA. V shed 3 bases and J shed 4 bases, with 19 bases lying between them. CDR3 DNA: TGTGCCAGCAGCTTGGCATCGGGGGGTTGGGAGAATCAGCCCCAGCATTTT. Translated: CASSLASGGWENQPQHF.

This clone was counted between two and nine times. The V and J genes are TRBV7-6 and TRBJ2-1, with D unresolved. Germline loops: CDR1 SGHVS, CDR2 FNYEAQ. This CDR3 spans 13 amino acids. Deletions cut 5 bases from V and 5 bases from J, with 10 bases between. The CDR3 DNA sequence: TGTGCCAGCAGCCTCGGTAATAACAATGAGCAGTTCTTC. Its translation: CASSLGNNNEQFF.

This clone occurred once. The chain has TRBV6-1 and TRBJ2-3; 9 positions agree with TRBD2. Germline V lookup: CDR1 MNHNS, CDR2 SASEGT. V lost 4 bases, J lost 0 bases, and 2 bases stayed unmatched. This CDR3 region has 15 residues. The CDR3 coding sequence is TGTGCCAGCAGTGGGGCGGGAGGGAGCACAGATACGCAGTATTTT. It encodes CASSGAGGSTDTQYF.

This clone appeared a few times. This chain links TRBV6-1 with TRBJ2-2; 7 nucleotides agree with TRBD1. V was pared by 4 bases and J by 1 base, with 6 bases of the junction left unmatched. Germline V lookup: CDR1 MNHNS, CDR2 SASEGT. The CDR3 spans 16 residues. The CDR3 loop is CASSAAGTENTGELFF. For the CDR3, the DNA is TGTGCCAGCAGTGCTGCCGGGACAGAGAACACCGGGGAGCTGTTTTTT.